This T cell receptor (beta chain) was profiled in a study of blood T cell repertoires in COVID-19. As for the study in general: Acute and convalescent COVID-19 specimens originated in the United States, Italy and Spain. The analysed material was cDNA or gDNA that came from T cells, B-cell-depleted T cells, or PBMCs.

In the original workflow: Cell counts per sample came from amplifying reference gene primers. Some clones are missing from TCRdb's copy, which holds only in-frame ones; the method was immunoSEQ multiplex PCR. V, J and clone size reflect that table, while D and trimming were determined from the DNA. Counted here are roughly 30,000 clones, approximately 80% occurring once; the ten biggest clones make up more than 40%. This clone was picked up one time. The CDR3 is 16 residues long. The V and J ends lost 4 bases and 0 bases respectively, with 11 bases between them. CDR1 and CDR2 from the germline V gene are SGHRS and YFSETQ.

The TCR originated in a woman of 80 years or more with acute or convalescent COVID-19. This chain connects TRBV5-1 to TRBJ2-6; possible D gene TRBD1, 6 bases. The specimen was peripheral blood. The DNA of the CDR3 is TGCGCCAGCAGCCCGGGACAAAACTCTGGGGCCAACGTCCTGACTTTC. Translation: CASSPGQNSGANVLTF.